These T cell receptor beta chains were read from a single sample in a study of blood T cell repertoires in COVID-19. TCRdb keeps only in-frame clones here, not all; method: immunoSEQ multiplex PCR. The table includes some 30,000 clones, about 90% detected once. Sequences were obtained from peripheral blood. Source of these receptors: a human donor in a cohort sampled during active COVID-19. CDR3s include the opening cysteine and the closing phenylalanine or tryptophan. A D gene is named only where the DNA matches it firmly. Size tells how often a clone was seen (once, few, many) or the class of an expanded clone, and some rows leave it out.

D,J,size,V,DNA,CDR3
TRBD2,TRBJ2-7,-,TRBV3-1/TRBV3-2,TGTGCCAGCAGCGCCCGACTCGCGGGGGGGAATCGCGGATCGTACGAGCAGTACTTC,CASSARLAGGNRGSYEQYF
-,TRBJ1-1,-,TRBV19,TGTGCCAGTAGTCAGGGGCTGATCACTGAAGCTTTCTTT,CASSQGLITEAFF
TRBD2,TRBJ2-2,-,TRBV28,TGTGCCAGCAGGACCTTGACTAGCGGGACAACCGGGGAGCTGTTTTTT,CASRTLTSGTTGELFF
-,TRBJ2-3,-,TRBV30,TGTGCCTGGAACCCTGGGGGGAGCACAGATACGCAGTATTTT,CAWNPGGSTDTQYF
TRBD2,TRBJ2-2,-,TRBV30,TGTGCCTGGAGTGTACTTAGCGGGGGGGCCGGTGAGCTGTTTTTT,CAWSVLSGGAGELFF
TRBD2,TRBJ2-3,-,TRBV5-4,TGTGCCAGCAGCTTGGCTGGGAGGGGCACAGATACGCAGTATTTT,CASSLAGRGTDTQYF
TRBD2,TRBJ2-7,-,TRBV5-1,TGCGCCAGCAGATCCGGACTAGCGGGGGGGTACGAGCAGTACTTC,CASRSGLAGGYEQYF
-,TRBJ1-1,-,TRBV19,TGTGCCAGTTCTAGCGGACAAAAACGGGTGAACACTGAAGCTTTCTTT,CASSSGQKRVNTEAFF
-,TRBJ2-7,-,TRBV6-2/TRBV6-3,TGTGCCAGCAGTGGACAGACTTACTACGAGCAGTACTTC,CASSGQTYYEQYF
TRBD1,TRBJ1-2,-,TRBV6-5,TGTGCCAGCAGTTACTCTCCGACAGGGGCCAACTATGGCTACACCTTC,CASSYSPTGANYGYTF
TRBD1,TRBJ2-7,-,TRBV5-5,TGTGCCAGCAGCTTGCTGACAGGGGGGTTCCACGAGCAGTACTTC,CASSLLTGGFHEQYF
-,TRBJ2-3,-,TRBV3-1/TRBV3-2,TGTGCCAGCAGCCAGTATTTGAGCACAGATACGCAGTATTTT,CASSQYLSTDTQYF
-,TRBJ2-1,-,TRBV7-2,TGTGCCAGCAGCCTAGGGGGGCCGCAAGCGGCGTCCTACAATGAGCAGTTCTTC,CASSLGGPQAASYNEQFF
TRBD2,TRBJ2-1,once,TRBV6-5,TGTGCCAGCAGTTACTCGAGGCCTAGCGGGGGCTATGAGCAGTTCTTC,CASSYSRPSGGYEQFF
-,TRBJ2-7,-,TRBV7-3,TGTGCCAGCAGCCCCGAGTTGGGGCGCGAGCAGTACTTC,CASSPELGREQYF
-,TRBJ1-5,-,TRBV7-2,TGTGCCAGCAGTGCGGGGGGACGCCCTAGGGCCCAGCATTTT,CASSAGGRPRAQHF
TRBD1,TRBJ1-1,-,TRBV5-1,TGCGCCAGCAGCTCGACAGGGATGAACACTGAAGCTTTCTTT,CASSSTGMNTEAFF
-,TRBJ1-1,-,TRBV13,TGTGCCAGCAGCTTAGGTGGGCCTAACACTGAAGCTTTCTTT,CASSLGGPNTEAFF
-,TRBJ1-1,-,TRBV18,TGTGCCAGCTCACCAACAAGGGGCCTGATGAACACTGAAGCTTTCTTT,CASSPTRGLMNTEAFF
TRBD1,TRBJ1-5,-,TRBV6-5,TGTGCCAGCTCTAAGGGGACAGGGGATCAGCCCCAGCATTTT,CASSKGTGDQPQHF
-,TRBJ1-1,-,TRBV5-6,TGTGCCAGCAGCTTCCTTTCCAGGGCGAACACTGAAGCTTTCTTT,CASSFLSRANTEAFF
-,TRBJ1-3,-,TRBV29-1,TGCAGCGTTGATCAGGGATCGGGAAACACCATATATTTT,CSVDQGSGNTIYF
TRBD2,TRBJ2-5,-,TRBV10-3,TGTGCCATCAGTGAGTCAAGCGGGGGGGCCCATGGGACCCAGTACTTC,CAISESSGGAHGTQYF
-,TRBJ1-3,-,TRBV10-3,TGTGCCATCAGTGTCCGACAATCCGGAAACACCATATATTTT,CAISVRQSGNTIYF
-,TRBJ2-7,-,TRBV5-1,TGCGCCAGTTCGGACAGTTCCTACGAGCAGTACTTC,CASSDSSYEQYF
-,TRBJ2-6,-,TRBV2,TGTGCCAGCAGTGACGCTAGGGGGTCTGGGGCCAACGTCCTGACTTTC,CASSDARGSGANVLTF
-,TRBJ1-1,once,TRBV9,TGTGCCAGCAGCGTAGTGGGGGGGGTACACACTGAAGCTTTCTTT,CASSVVGGVHTEAFF
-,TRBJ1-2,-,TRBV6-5,TGTGCCAGCAGTTACACCTCCGGGGTAGGGGGCTACACCTTC,CASSYTSGVGGYTF
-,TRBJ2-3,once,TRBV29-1,TGCAGCGGCGGACTGGGCACTAGCACAGATACGCAGTATTTT,CSGGLGTSTDTQYF
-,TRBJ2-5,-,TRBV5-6,TGTGCCAGCAGCTTTTACGGAGAGACCCAGTACTTC,CASSFYGETQYF
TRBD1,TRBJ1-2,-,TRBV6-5,TGTGCCAGCAGTTCCGTAGAGGGGGCAAGGTATGGCTACACCTTC,CASSSVEGARYGYTF
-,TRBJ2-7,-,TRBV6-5,TGTGCCAGCCGGCAGGCAGGAACCTACGAGCAGTACTTC,CASRQAGTYEQYF
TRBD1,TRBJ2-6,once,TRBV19,TGTGCCAGTAGTTTCCTAACAGGGGATGGGGCCAACGTCCTGACTTTC,CASSFLTGDGANVLTF
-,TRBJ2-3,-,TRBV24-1,TGTGCCACCCGGGACTGGGGCGACACAGATACGCAGTATTTT,CATRDWGDTDTQYF
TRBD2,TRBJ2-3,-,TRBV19,TGTGCCAGTAGTACGACTAGCGGCTTTGATACGCAGTATTTT,CASSTTSGFDTQYF
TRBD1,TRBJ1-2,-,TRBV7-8,TGTGCCAGCAGCTTAGCAACAGGGGGCATCTATGGCTACACCTTC,CASSLATGGIYGYTF
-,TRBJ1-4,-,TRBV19,TGTGCCAGTAGGGGACGTGGACGGGGAGGCGAAAAACTGTTTTTT,CASRGRGRGGEKLFF
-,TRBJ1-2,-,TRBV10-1,TGCGCCAGCGGCAACTATGGCTACACCTTC,CASGNYGYTF
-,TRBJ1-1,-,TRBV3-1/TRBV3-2,TGTGCCAGCAGCCAAGATTTAGGGGGAAAGACCACTGAAGCTTTCTTT,CASSQDLGGKTTEAFF
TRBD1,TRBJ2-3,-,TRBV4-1,TGCGCCAGCAGCCAAGATGGGACAGGATCGGGGACAGATACGCAGTATTTT,CASSQDGTGSGTDTQYF
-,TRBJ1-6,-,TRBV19,TGTGCCAGTAGTAAGGAAGGGGCTAGAGCTTCACCCCTCCACTTT,CASSKEGARASPLHF
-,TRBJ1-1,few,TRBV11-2,TGTGCCAGCAGCCCCGGCGACAGAACTGAAGCTTTCTTT,CASSPGDRTEAFF
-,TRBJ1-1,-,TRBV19,TGTGCCAGTAGTATAGAGAGCAGACAGGAAGACACTGAAGCTTTCTTT,CASSIESRQEDTEAFF
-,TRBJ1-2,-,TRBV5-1,TGCGCCAGCAGCTTGGCGATGGGAGAGGACGGCTACACCTTC,CASSLAMGEDGYTF
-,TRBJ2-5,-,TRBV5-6,TGTGCCAGCAGCTTGGGAGCGGGCAGGACCCAGTACTTC,CASSLGAGRTQYF
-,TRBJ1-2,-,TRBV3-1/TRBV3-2,TGTGCCAGCAGCCCCCTGCGGGGGGTGAACTATGGCTACACCTTC,CASSPLRGVNYGYTF
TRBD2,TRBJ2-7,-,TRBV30,TGTGCCTGGAGCGCCTGGGCGAGGCGGGGGGGCTACGAGCAGTACTTC,CAWSAWARRGGYEQYF
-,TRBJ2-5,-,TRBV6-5,TGTGCCAGCAGTTACACTGAGACCCAGTACTTC,CASSYTETQYF
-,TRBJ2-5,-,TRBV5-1,TGCGCCAGTGGGCCCGAAGAGACCCAGTACTTC,CASGPEETQYF
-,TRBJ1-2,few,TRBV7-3,TGTGCCAGCGGGGAGGCTAACTATGGCTACACCTTC,CASGEANYGYTF
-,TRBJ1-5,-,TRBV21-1,TGTGCCAGCAGTCCCGCGGGGGCTAGCAATCAGCCCCAGCATTTT,CASSPAGASNQPQHF
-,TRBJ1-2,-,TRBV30,TGTGCCTGGAGTGGGTACAGGCCAGCTAACTATGGCTACACCTTC,CAWSGYRPANYGYTF
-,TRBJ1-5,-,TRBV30,TGTGCCTGGAGTGTCCAGTATCAGCCCCAGCATTTT,CAWSVQYQPQHF
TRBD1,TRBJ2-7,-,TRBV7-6,TGTGCCAGCAGCGCGGGACAGGGGGTGTACGAGCAGTACTTC,CASSAGQGVYEQYF
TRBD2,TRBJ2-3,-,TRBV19,TGTGCCAGTAGCCCCAAGACTAGCGGGGGCACAGATACGCAGTATTTT,CASSPKTSGGTDTQYF
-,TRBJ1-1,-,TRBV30,TGTGCCCAGGCGACTCAGGGTACTGAAGCTTTCTTT,CAQATQGTEAFF
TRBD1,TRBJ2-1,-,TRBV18,TGTGCCAGCTCACCCCAGACAGGGGCCCCCTACAATGAGCAGTTCTTC,CASSPQTGAPYNEQFF
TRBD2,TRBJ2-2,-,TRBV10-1,TGCGCCAGCAGCCCTGGACTAGCGGGGAACGGGGAGCTGTTTTTT,CASSPGLAGNGELFF
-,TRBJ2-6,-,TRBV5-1,TGCGCCAGCAGCTTTGCAGGGGGGTCTGGGGCCAACGTCCTGACTTTC,CASSFAGGSGANVLTF
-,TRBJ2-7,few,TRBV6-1,TGTGCCAGCAGTGAGACGACTTCCTACGAGCAGTACTTC,CASSETTSYEQYF